Included here is one TCR beta chain sequence, with context. The antigen remains unidentified. This CDR3 contains 14 residues. Per the germline V gene, CDR1 is KGHSH and CDR2 is LQKENI. Losses at the gene ends were 5 bases for V and 5 bases for J; bases not matched to a gene: 8. This record comes from a study of cytomegalovirus exposure and HLA in healthy donors. Overall study results and limits: Reports state that TCR beta sequences accurately predicted most subjects' HLA-A and HLA-B alleles. Only CMV serostatus was available as immune exposure information. For TCR beta chains, V- and J-gene trimming was later linked to a missense DCLRE1C variant.

60 Vbeta and 13 Jbeta primers were used in PCR. TCRdb's table, derived via immunoSEQ multiplex PCR, lists solely in-frame clones and lacks some. This table has under 200,000 clones, 77% appearing once. This receptor was taken from a woman in her thirties or forties in good health and CMV-seropositive. The chain has TRBV18 and TRBJ2-7, with 8 positions matching TRBD1. The sequenced material came from PBMCs. CDR3 sequence (DNA): TGTGCCAGCTCATTTTCGGACAGGGTAAACGAGCAGTACTTC. The encoded protein is CASSFSDRVNEQYF.